The 30 T cell receptor beta chains presented below share a single source sample, sequenced in a study of human T cells and chemical hapten exposure (dated by TCRdb to the early 2020s). The time point label for this specimen denotes: patch test 2, 6 weeks after DPC sensitization. The treatment or condition label here, explained by the study, means: therapeutic diphenylcyclopropenone sensitization with weekly scalp DPC. To prepare the library, RACE was applied. TCRdb names NextSeq 500 as the instrument used. TCRdb reprocessing: public reads trimmed at Q25 with fastp, clones called with MiXCR, in-frame beta chains kept. Merged by CDR3 protein, the rows form single entries marked with the most common genes and DNA. This sample holds 350,000 to 400,000 distinct CDR3 sequences; about 6.9% were observed only once. The ten largest clonotypes hold around 6.1% of the sample. This specimen was whole blood, taken in connection with sensitization to the hapten diphenylcyclopropenone (DPC). The source is a young woman with alopecia areata. Some clones in this sample may be carry-over from other donors' samples.

V gene TRBV12-3 or TRBV12-4 combines with J gene TRBJ2-2; the D gene is possibly TRBD2 (6 bases). CDR3 length: 17 amino acids. V lost 8 bases and J 0 bases, leaving 19 bases between the germline ends. CDR3 DNA sequence: TGTGCCAGCCGATGGGACTTTAAGGCCCCGAACACCGGGGAGCTGTTTTTT. It encodes CASRWDFKAPNTGELFF.

This clonotype was counted only a few times. The chain carries TRBV29-1 and TRBJ2-7; D may be TRBD1 or TRBD2 (5 bases each). Germline CDR1 and CDR2: SQVTM and ANQGSEA. The CDR3 covers 14 residues. V lost 7 bases to trimming and J lost 5 bases, with 21 bases between them. This CDR3 reads CSATGVSGPHEQYF. Written as DNA, the CDR3 is TGCAGCGCCACCGGGGTGTCGGGGCCCCACGAGCAGTACTTC.

Many counts were recorded for this clonotype. The chain recombines TRBV15 with TRBJ1-1; D not certain. This CDR3 contains 14 residues. V lost 0 bases to trimming and J lost 6 bases, with 11 bases between them. The germline gives CDR1 LNHNV, CDR2 YYDKDF (reference sequence). The CDR3 DNA follows: TGTGCCACCAGCAGAGATAAATTGGCGCCTGAAGCTTTCTTT. It yields the protein CATSRDKLAPEAFF. The whole variable domain, remainder taken from reference TRBV15 and TRBJ1-1, is DAMVIQNPRYQVTQFGKPVTLSCSQTLNHNVMYWYQQKSSQAPKLLFHYYDKDFNNEADTPDNFQSRRPNTSFCFLDIRSPGLGDTAMYLCATSRDKLAPEAFFGQGTRLTVV.

Only a few counts were recorded for this clonotype. V gene TRBV11-2 combines with J gene TRBJ1-1, with D uncertain. V shed 5 bases and J shed 1 base, with 14 bases lying between them. Germline V gene lookup returns CDR1 SGHAT and CDR2 FQNNGV. This CDR3 spans 15 amino acids. CDR3 region: CASSLHRAQNTEAFF. For the CDR3, the DNA is TGTGCCAGCAGCCTACATAGGGCACAGAACACTGAAGCTTTCTTT.

This clonotype was counted many times. The chain couples TRBV6-5 to TRBJ2-6; TRBD1 aligns across 7 bases. The J segment lost 2 bases and the V segment lost 7 bases, leaving 5 bases of the junction unmatched. Germline values: CDR1 MNHEY, CDR2 SVGAGI. The CDR3 consists of 15 residues. CDR3 sequence: CASKPQGAGANVLTF. The DNA of the CDR3 is TGTGCCAGCAAACCCCAGGGGGCTGGGGCCAACGTCCTGACTTTC.

The chain carries TRBV6-2 or TRBV6-3 and TRBJ1-1; D is uncertain. The V end was cut by 5 bases, the J end by 5 bases, with 21 bases between. CDR1 and CDR2 (germline): MNHEY, SVGEGT. There are 16 residues in the CDR3. CDR3 loop: CASSLIGRAPNTEAFF. The CDR3, as DNA: TGTGCCAGCAGTCTAATTGGTCGTGCCCCGAATACTGAAGCTTTCTTT.

This clonotype showed up many times. The chain joins TRBV4-2 to TRBJ1-2; D possibly corresponds to TRBD1 (5 bases). This CDR3 comprises 15 residues. Trimming removed 0 bases at V and 0 bases at J, with 8 bases between. Germline lookup yields CDR1 LGHNA and CDR2 YNFKEQ. CDR3 nucleotides: TGTGCCAGCAGCCAAGATTTGACAGCTAACTATGGCTACACCTTC. Amino acids: CASSQDLTANYGYTF.

The chain joins TRBV6-5 to TRBJ2-1; 10 nucleotides agree with TRBD2. The CDR3 loop spans 16 amino acids. From germline, CDR1 is MNHEY and CDR2 SVGAGI. V dropped 6 bases and J dropped 6; count of bases not matched to a gene: 11. CDR3: CASSRGLAGAVNEQFF. The DNA of the CDR3 is TGTGCCAGCAGCCGTGGTCTAGCGGGGGCCGTCAATGAGCAGTTCTTC.

This clonotype has a handful of counts. The chain employs TRBV5-1 and TRBJ2-3; no clear D gene. Germline V CDR1 and CDR2: SGHRS, YFSETQ. This CDR3 is built from 15 residues. V dropped 0 bases and J dropped 3 bases, with 11 bases sitting between them. The CDR3 nucleotides are TGCGCCAGCAGCTTGGAACCCGCACTTACAGATACGCAGTATTTT. Its translation is CASSLEPALTDTQYF.

This sequence joins TRBV25-1 and TRBJ1-5; D gene uncertain. CDR3 length: 15 amino acids. V dropped 2 bases and J dropped 2 bases, with 10 bases sitting between them. The germline V gene has CDR1 MGHDK and CDR2 SYGVNS. CDR3 region: CASSELEGGNQPQHF. CDR3 DNA sequence: TGTGCCAGCAGTGAACTAGAGGGTGGCAATCAGCCCCAGCATTTT.

This clonotype turned up a few times. The chain's CDR3 is CASSLRGFNQETQYF. Here the CDR3 DNA reads TGCGCCAGCAGCTTGCGGGGTTTCAACCAAGAGACCCAGTACTTC. The chain has TRBV5-1 and TRBJ2-5; TRBD2 might be the D (5 bases). Germline V gene sequence: CDR1 SGHRS, CDR2 YFSETQ. The CDR3 extends over 15 amino acids. Trimming pared 1 base from V and 0 bases from J, leaving 10 bases between.

The rearrangement links TRBV28 to TRBJ2-4; 9 bases map to TRBD1. V lost 5 bases and J lost 0; bases outside the gene matches: 8. The CDR3 is 17 amino acids. Germline V gives CDR1 MDHEN, CDR2 SYDVKM. CDR3 region: CASSAPGDRVAKNIQYF. The CDR3 DNA sequence: TGTGCCAGCAGTGCACCAGGGGACAGGGTAGCCAAAAACATTCAGTACTTC.

This chain connects TRBV28 to TRBJ2-3, with 7 nucleotides matching TRBD1. V lost 5 bases to trimming and J lost 0 bases; unmatched junction nucleotides: 8. The CDR3 is 16 amino acids. Germline values: CDR1 MDHEN, CDR2 SYDVKM. CDR3: CASSPQTGLSTDTQYF. For the CDR3, the DNA is TGTGCCAGCAGTCCCCAGACAGGGCTTAGCACAGATACGCAGTATTTT.

This clonotype was observed a handful of times. The rearrangement joins TRBV20-1 to TRBJ1-5; TRBD1 aligns across 7 bases. CDR3 length: 14 amino acids. In germline, CDR1 is DFQATT, CDR2 SNEGSKA (reference sequence). Germline trimming cut 5 bases from V and 6 bases from J; bases unmatched to any gene: 10. CDR3 loop: CSAVTGQITQPQHF. In DNA form, the CDR3 reads TGCAGTGCTGTGACAGGGCAAATTACTCAGCCCCAGCATTTT.

This clonotype was counted a few times. The chain couples TRBV7-9 to TRBJ1-6; D is uncertain. Germline values: CDR1 SEHNR, CDR2 FQNEAQ (reference sequence). Deletions cut 3 bases from V and 5 bases from J, with 5 bases between. The CDR3 sequence is 13 residues long. CDR3 nucleotides: TGTGCCAGCAGCTTCCCCCATAATTCACCCCTCCACTTT. Encoded protein: CASSFPHNSPLHF.

The sample holds many counts of this clonotype. The chain has TRBV29-1 and TRBJ2-2, with 8 bases identical to TRBD2. The CDR3 contains 14 residues. CDR1 SQVTM and CDR2 ANQGSEA come from the germline V gene. V lost 3 bases, J lost 6 bases, and 6 bases stayed unmatched. CDR3 nucleotide sequence: TGCAGCGTTGATTGGGCTAGCGGGTCCGGGGAGCTGTTTTTT. Encoded protein: CSVDWASGSGELFF.

This clonotype was seen only a few times. The chain couples TRBV28 to TRBJ2-7, with D perhaps TRBD1 (6 bases). This CDR3 comprises 14 residues. Trimming stripped 3 bases from V and 3 bases from J, with 12 bases between. Germline V gives CDR1 MDHEN, CDR2 SYDVKM. DNA for the CDR3: TGTGCCAGCAGTTTCGTTAACAGGGACTACGAGCAGTACTTC. This gives the protein CASSFVNRDYEQYF.

This clonotype was counted at least ten times. V is TRBV29-1 and J is TRBJ1-2, with 9 positions matching TRBD1. The CDR3 sequence is 15 residues long. Germline CDR1 and CDR2: SQVTM and ANQGSEA. Losses at the gene ends were 7 bases for V and 7 bases for J; bases not matched to a gene: 16. CDR3 bases: TGCAGCGCCGCCTTATCCGACAGGGGGGGACGTGGCTACACCTTC. Translating it yields CSAALSDRGGRGYTF.

This chain connects TRBV20-1 to TRBJ1-1, with TRBD1 as a possible D gene (5 bases). Germline V gives CDR1 DFQATT, CDR2 SNEGSKA (reference sequence). The CDR3 sequence is 15 residues long. Trimming took off 6 bases at V and 10 bases at J, with 27 bases between the two ends. DNA for the CDR3: TGCAGTGCCCTCCTCTTCCCCGACATCGTAAGGGGAGCTTTCTTT. This sequence encodes CSALLFPDIVRGAFF.

This chain uses TRBV2 with TRBJ1-4; weak D call: TRBD1 (6 bases). Trimming shortened V by 4 bases and J by 5 bases, and 17 bases separated the two germline ends. Germline V gene sequence: CDR1 SNHLY, CDR2 FYNNEI. This CDR3 has 16 residues. CDR3 nucleotide sequence: TGTGCCAGCAGTGGCGACAGGCACCAGGGCAATGAAAAACTGTTTTTT. Its protein product is CASSGDRHQGNEKLFF.

This clonotype was observed a handful of times. This chain uses TRBV7-8 with TRBJ1-1, with D perhaps matching TRBD1 (5 bases). CDR1 is SGHVS, CDR2 FQNEAQ, per germline. This CDR3 spans 15 amino acids. Trimming removed 3 bases from V and 2 bases from J, with 13 bases in between. CDR3 loop: CASSFSPRGNTEAFF. CDR3 in DNA: TGTGCCAGCAGCTTCAGCCCCCGGGGCAACACTGAAGCTTTCTTT.

This clonotype was observed a handful of times. The chain has TRBV6-5 and TRBJ1-1; D not resolved. The CDR3 has 12 residues. Germline V gene data show CDR1 as MNHEY and CDR2 as SVGAGI. Trimming cost V 2 bases and J 5 bases, with 6 bases left between them. The CDR3 bases are TGTGCCAGCAGTTACGAGGGAACTGAAGCTTTCTTT. Its translation: CASSYEGTEAFF.

This clonotype was detected many times. V and J are TRBV6-2 or TRBV6-3 and TRBJ2-7; D perhaps matches TRBD1 (5 bases). CDR3 length: 14 amino acids. Trimming removed 7 bases at V and 3 bases at J, with 16 bases between. Germline V gives CDR1 MNHEY, CDR2 SVGEGT. Here the CDR3 reads CASTNDRLDYEQYF. In DNA, the CDR3 is TGTGCCAGCACCAATGACAGATTGGACTACGAGCAGTACTTC.

CDR3 residues: CASSPMEDYEQYF. In nucleotides, the CDR3 is TGTGCCAGCAGCCCCATGGAAGACTACGAGCAGTACTTC. This sequence joins TRBV7-2 and TRBJ2-7; no definite D call. Germline CDR1 reads SGHTA; CDR2 reads FQGNSA. CDR3 length: 13 residues. With 5 bases removed from V and 3 bases from J, the gap between germline ends came to 11 bases.

At least ten counts were recorded for this clonotype. CDR3 DNA sequence: TGTGCCAGCAGGCCCGGGGTTAATTCACCCCTCCACTTT. As protein: CASRPGVNSPLHF. The chain combines TRBV2 with TRBJ1-6; D remains ambiguous. This CDR3 has 13 residues. V lost 6 bases, J lost 6 bases, and 9 bases lay in between. Germline assignment: CDR1 SNHLY and CDR2 FYNNEI. Variable domain in full (rest from reference TRBV2 and TRBJ1-6): EPEVTQTPSHQVTQMGQEVILRCVPISNHLYFYWYRQILGQKVEFLVSFYNNEISEKSEIFDDQFSVERPDGSNFTLKIRSTKLEDSAMYFCASRPGVNSPLHFGNGTRLTVT.

This clonotype was detected only a few times. The chain is built from TRBV7-9 and TRBJ2-1; no reliable D call. The ends were cut back, 5 bases at V and 3 bases at J, with 17 bases in the middle. This CDR3 comprises 16 residues. Germline V gene sequence: CDR1 SEHNR, CDR2 FQNEAQ (reference sequence). The CDR3 reads CASSPRHFQDYNEQFF. The CDR3 bases are TGTGCCAGCAGCCCACGACACTTTCAGGACTACAATGAGCAGTTCTTC.

In this sample, this clonotype turned up a few times. This chain links TRBV12-3 or TRBV12-4 with TRBJ2-1, with D possibly matching TRBD2 (6 bases). Trimming took 10 bases from V and 4 from J, leaving 20 bases between them. CDR3 length: 15 residues. CDR3 in DNA: TGTGCCATCAAAAAGCCGGGGACTGAGTACAATGAGCAGTTCTTC. Translated: CAIKKPGTEYNEQFF.

This clonotype was observed a few times. The chain carries TRBV6-2 or TRBV6-3 and TRBJ2-1; no clear D. CDR3 length: 10 amino acids. V dropped 8 bases and J dropped 13 bases, with 12 bases sitting between them. Germline lookup yields CDR1 MNHEY and CDR2 SVGEGT. The CDR3 DNA follows: TGTGCCAGCCCCGCTCAAGGCCAGTTCTTC. Its protein product is CASPAQGQFF.

V gene TRBV28 combines with J gene TRBJ2-2, with TRBD1 identical over 9 bases. The CDR3 is 15 residues long. Germline V gene lookup returns CDR1 MDHEN and CDR2 SYDVKM. Trimming at V came to 6 bases and at J to 3 bases, leaving 5 bases not matched to a gene. CDR3 nucleotides: TGTGCCAGCAGCGGGACAGGGTCGGACACCGGGGAGCTGTTTTTT. Its translation: CASSGTGSDTGELFF.

The genes are TRBV28 and TRBJ1-5; D is unclear. With 6 bases removed from V and 3 bases from J, the gap between germline ends came to 12 bases. This CDR3 is built from 14 residues. CDR1 is MDHEN and CDR2 is SYDVKM in the germline V gene. Written as DNA, the CDR3 is TGTGCCAGCAGGAGAAAGGCTTACAATCAGCCCCAGCATTTT. Translated, it gives CASRRKAYNQPQHF. Complete variable domain (other parts from reference TRBV28 and TRBJ1-5): DVKVTQSSRYLVKRTGEKVFLECVQDMDHENMFWYRQDPGLGLRLIYFSYDVKMKEKGDIPEGYSVSREKKERFSLILESASTNQTSMYLCASRRKAYNQPQHFGDGTRLSIL.